One sample yielded the 19 T cell receptor beta chains listed below, sequenced in a study of response to subunit inactivated influenza vaccine. From the RT-PCR reads, TCRdb called clonotypes with MiXCR, one entry per CDR3 protein. Of about 190,000 distinct CDR3 sequences detected, approximately 15% appear once; the ten largest clones hold approximately 27%. Sequenced material: CD8+ T cells sorted from PBMCs, taken 5 to 6 days after vaccination. The origin of the receptors is a man aged 50-60 years who received an inactivated influenza vaccine.

This clonotype was picked up a small number of times. The chain recombines TRBV10-3 with TRBJ1-5; tentatively, D is TRBD1 (5 bases). V lost 0 bases to trimming and J lost 11 bases, with 17 bases between them. Germline CDR1 is ENHRY and CDR2 is SYGVKD. The CDR3 runs 15 residues. The CDR3 loop reads CAISESSQGPGSQHF. DNA for the CDR3: TGTGCCATCAGTGAGTCGAGCCAGGGCCCCGGTTCCCAGCATTTT.

This clonotype was seen more than once but under ten times. V and J are TRBV5-5 and TRBJ2-7; the match to TRBD1 covers 8 bases. Germline V gives CDR1 SGHKS, CDR2 YYEKEE (reference sequence). J gave up 5 bases and V 2 bases, and 9 bases lay outside the gene matches. The CDR3 spans 15 residues. Here the CDR3 DNA reads TGTGCCAGCAGCTTAACAGGACAGGGAAGGCACGAGCAGTACTTC. Translated, it gives CASSLTGQGRHEQYF.

This clonotype was observed at least ten times. The chain joins TRBV7-8 to TRBJ2-3, with TRBD1 as a possible D gene (5 bases). Germline V gives CDR1 SGHVS, CDR2 FQNEAQ. The CDR3 consists of 15 residues. V lost 6 bases, J lost 2 bases, and 15 bases lay in between. The CDR3 DNA follows: TGTGCCAGCAGAGAGACAGTTATTGACACAGATACGCAGTATTTT. Its translation: CASRETVIDTDTQYF.

This clonotype showed up just a few times. The V gene is TRBV6-1, the J gene TRBJ2-5; TRBD1 aligns across 7 bases. V gave up 7 bases and J gave up 4 bases; unmatched junction bases: 9. Germline V gives CDR1 MNHNS, CDR2 SASEGT. This CDR3 is 14 amino acids long. In DNA form, the CDR3 reads TGTGCCAGCACCCTAGACAGGGAAGGAGAGACCCAGTACTTC. Its translation is CASTLDREGETQYF.

The genes are TRBV28 and TRBJ2-3; tentatively, D is TRBD2 (6 bases). The CDR3 has 16 residues. From germline, CDR1 is MDHEN and CDR2 SYDVKM. The V end lost 8 bases, the J end lost 0 bases, and 18 bases lay between the germline ends. The CDR3 region has the DNA TGTGCCAGCCGGTACCATAGCGGCGCTAGCACAGATACGCAGTATTTT. Protein: CASRYHSGASTDTQYF. Variable domain in full (rest from reference TRBV28 and TRBJ2-3): DVKVTQSSRYLVKRTGEKVFLECVQDMDHENMFWYRQDPGLGLRLIYFSYDVKMKEKGDIPEGYSVSREKKERFSLILESASTNQTSMYLCASRYHSGASTDTQYFGPGTRLTVL.

The gene calls are TRBV28 and TRBJ2-7, with D perhaps matching TRBD2 (5 bases). Germline-derived CDR1 and CDR2 are MDHEN and SYDVKM. CDR3 length: 13 amino acids. Trimming pared 2 bases from V and 0 bases from J, leaving 5 bases between. The CDR3 protein is CASSLDYSYEQYF. In DNA, the CDR3 is TGTGCCAGCAGTTTAGACTACTCCTACGAGCAGTACTTC.

The chain has TRBV20-1 and TRBJ2-5; D not certain. This CDR3 contains 14 residues. Trimming took 0 bases from V and 3 from J, leaving 11 bases between them. Germline-derived CDR1 and CDR2 are DFQATT and SNEGSKA (reference sequence). The DNA of the CDR3 is TGCAGTGCTAGAGATCTTGGATTCGAAGAGACCCAGTACTTC. Its translation: CSARDLGFEETQYF.

The CDR3 sequence: CASSFGGRSTEAFF. In nucleotides, the CDR3 is TGCGCCAGCAGCTTCGGGGGGCGGTCCACTGAAGCTTTCTTT. The chain joins TRBV5-1 to TRBJ1-1; possible D gene TRBD1, 6 bases. Germline values: CDR1 SGHRS, CDR2 YFSETQ. The CDR3 extends over 14 amino acids. V was pared by 2 bases and J by 4 bases, with 12 bases between.

The J gene is TRBJ2-5, the V gene TRBV7-8; weak D call: TRBD1 (5 bases). CDR3 length: 13 amino acids. Germline CDR1 and CDR2: SGHVS and FQNEAQ. V was pared by 4 bases and J by 4 bases, with 10 bases between. The CDR3 DNA reads as TGTGCCAGCAGCTCCAATCAGGGAGAGACCCAGTACTTC. This translates into CASSSNQGETQYF.

V gene TRBV4-2 combines with J gene TRBJ2-3; the D gene is possibly TRBD1 (5 bases). V was pared by 7 bases and J by 5 bases, with 16 bases between. Germline V gene lookup returns CDR1 LGHNA and CDR2 YNFKEQ. The CDR3 runs to 14 residues. This CDR3 is CASTPGREIDTQYF. The CDR3 coding sequence is TGTGCCAGCACGCCCGGCAGGGAAATAGATACGCAGTATTTT.

This clonotype was seen more than once but under ten times. The V gene is TRBV10-1, the J gene TRBJ1-1; D ambiguous. CDR1 is WNHNN, CDR2 SYGVQD, per germline (reference sequence). The length of the CDR3 is 13 residues. The V and J ends lost 6 bases and 3 bases respectively, with 11 bases between them. The CDR3 DNA reads as TGCGCCAGCAGCTTTGACGGGTACACTGAAGCTTTCTTT. Its protein is CASSFDGYTEAFF.

Note on this clonotype: An end of the junction does not agree with germline; a read error may underlie this. V and J are TRBV20-1 and TRBJ2-1, with TRBD2 matching 10 bases. The CDR3 has 16 residues. Germline lookup yields CDR1 DFQATT and CDR2 SNEGSKA (reference sequence). CDR3 in amino acids: CCALRLLAGSYNEQFF. In DNA form, the CDR3 reads TGCTGTGCTTTAAGGCTACTAGCGGGAAGCTACAATGAGCAGTTCTTC.

This clonotype was observed many times. This CDR3 is CASSHNRGTGELFF. The CDR3 DNA follows: TGCGCCAGCAGCCATAACAGGGGGACCGGGGAGCTGTTTTTT. The gene calls are TRBV4-3 and TRBJ2-2; TRBD1 matches 8 bases. With 3 bases clipped from V and 5 bases from J, the junction kept 2 bases outside the gene matches. Per the germline V gene, CDR1 is LGHNA and CDR2 is YSLEER. The length of the CDR3 is 14 residues.

This clonotype has ten or more counts. This sequence joins TRBV28 and TRBJ2-7, with D perhaps TRBD1 (6 bases). There are 14 residues in the CDR3. Between the trimmed V and J ends, which lost 7 bases and 4 bases, there was a span of 17 bases. Per the germline V gene, CDR1 is MDHEN and CDR2 is SYDVKM. The DNA of the CDR3 is TGTGCCAGCAAGCCCACGGGGCAGGGGTACGAGCAGTACTTC. This translates into CASKPTGQGYEQYF. The whole variable domain, remainder taken from reference TRBV28 and TRBJ2-7, is DVKVTQSSRYLVKRTGEKVFLECVQDMDHENMFWYRQDPGLGLRLIYFSYDVKMKEKGDIPEGYSVSREKKERFSLILESASTNQTSMYLCASKPTGQGYEQYFGPGTRLTVT.

The rearrangement uses TRBV7-9 and TRBJ2-1, with a possible D match to TRBD2 (7 bases). The CDR3 has 14 amino acids. With 7 bases removed from V and 3 bases from J, the gap between germline ends came to 13 bases. The germline V gene encodes CDR1 SEHNR and CDR2 FQNEAQ (reference sequence). The CDR3 DNA reads TGTGCCAGCACACGGGGGGCACACTACAATGAGCAGTTCTTC. The encoded protein is CASTRGAHYNEQFF.

This clonotype was observed a few times. J is TRBJ2-3 and V is TRBV7-9; D gene unclear. Germline V lookup: CDR1 SEHNR, CDR2 FQNEAQ (reference sequence). With 4 bases removed from V and 10 bases from J, the gap between germline ends came to 12 bases. The CDR3 extends over 12 amino acids. CDR3 region: CASSSLEASQYF. In DNA form, the CDR3 reads TGTGCCAGCAGCTCGCTAGAGGCTTCGCAGTATTTT. Supplemented by reference TRBV7-9 and TRBJ2-3, the full variable domain reads DTGVSQNPRHKITKRGQNVTFRCDPISEHNRLYWYRQTLGQGPEFLTYFQNEAQLEKSRLLSDRFSAERPKGSFSTLEIQRTEQGDSAMYLCASSSLEASQYFGPGTRLTVL.

This clonotype was found a few times. The chain uses TRBV28 and TRBJ2-1; TRBD1 or TRBD2 may be the D gene (5 bases each). Germline V gives CDR1 MDHEN, CDR2 SYDVKM. Deletions cut 7 bases from V and 4 bases from J, with 17 bases between. This CDR3 region has 15 residues. CDR3 bases: TGTGCCAGCACGGAGAGGGGTCTCTTTTACAATGAGCAGTTCTTC. Translation gives CASTERGLFYNEQFF.

This clonotype has ten or more counts. The J gene is TRBJ2-1, the V gene TRBV27, with TRBD2 matching over 9 bases. Germline values: CDR1 MNHEY, CDR2 SMNVEV (reference sequence). The V gene end was trimmed by 5 bases and the J gene end by 7 bases; junction bases not matched to a gene: 12. The CDR3 loop spans 16 amino acids. The CDR3 loop reads CASSHASGRLSNEQFF. Written as DNA, the CDR3 is TGTGCCAGCAGTCACGCCAGCGGGAGGTTGTCGAATGAGCAGTTCTTC.

This clonotype was observed many times. The rearrangement links TRBV5-1 to TRBJ2-7, with 10 bases matching TRBD2. With 2 bases clipped from V and 6 bases from J, the junction kept 5 bases outside the gene matches. Germline-derived CDR1 and CDR2 are SGHRS and YFSETQ. This CDR3 contains 14 residues. This CDR3 is CASSLSSGSGEQYF. In DNA form, the CDR3 reads TGCGCCAGCAGCTTATCTAGCGGGAGCGGCGAGCAGTACTTC.